These T cell receptor beta chains were read from a single sample in a study of regulatory T cells in long-lasting Graves disease. MiXCR, applied by TCRdb to the multiplex PCR reads, yields one record per CDR3 protein. Of over 300,000 distinct CDR3 sequences in the sample, about 18% were seen once. Sequencing used peripheral blood mononuclear cells (PBMCs), obtained when the disease was refractory, from a patient treated with antithyroid drugs. The source is a female donor with Graves disease. Each CDR3 is given without its conserved first and last residue.

cdr3_aa | j_call | v_call
ASSRIAGELF | TRBJ2-2 | TRBV6-1
ASSLGGQFYNEQF | TRBJ2-1 | TRBV12-3/TRBV12-4
ASRWGANTEAF | TRBJ1-1 | TRBV27
ASSLLATDGGTEAF | TRBJ1-1 | TRBV5-1
ASSSPGEQQY | TRBJ2-7 | TRBV3-1
ASSPGPTIGELF | TRBJ2-2 | TRBV5-6
ASSLTGFKYEQY | TRBJ2-7 | TRBV27
ASSSSWDRGSYEQY | TRBJ2-7 | TRBV19
ASSFGNRGGGHLD | TRBJ1-2 | TRBV12-3/TRBV12-4
ASSFQGAGGANVLT | TRBJ2-6 | TRBV7-2
SVFTNRAGYT | TRBJ1-2 | TRBV29-1
ASSYRPTNQPQH | TRBJ1-5 | TRBV10-2
ASSLQQDGGNQPQH | TRBJ1-5 | TRBV28
ASSTSMGSAYGYT | TRBJ1-2 | TRBV28
ASSPTGGAPYGYT | TRBJ1-2 | TRBV3-1
ASSLDVRGTDTQY | TRBJ2-3 | TRBV7-2
ASSQSGGGGRYNEQF | TRBJ2-1 | TRBV7-9
ATSGTGGTGELF | TRBJ2-2 | TRBV24-1
ASSAKGRRQETQY | TRBJ2-5 | TRBV9
ASSSMVNTEAF | TRBJ1-1 | TRBV5-1
ATNSRSASHEQY | TRBJ2-7 | TRBV6-1
ASSPRTGRNTEAF | TRBJ1-1 | TRBV7-2
ASSYSGGLGPQH | TRBJ1-5 | TRBV6-5
ASSIDRPYEQY | TRBJ2-7 | TRBV11-1
ASSSDRDGLLGTQY | TRBJ2-5 | TRBV28
SARDPTGTRNQPQH | TRBJ1-5 | TRBV20-1
AISESTRAGHTDTQY | TRBJ2-3 | TRBV10-3
ASSSTGGATNEKLF | TRBJ1-4 | TRBV11-2
ASSQDRSSLYEQY | TRBJ2-7 | TRBV4-2
ASRRTGGSTEAF | TRBJ1-1 | TRBV5-1
ASSPHGEGVNGYT | TRBJ1-2 | TRBV19
ATSDATGKGQPQH | TRBJ1-5 | TRBV24-1
ASSYSGLAAVHSYEQY | TRBJ2-7 | TRBV6-2/TRBV6-3
ASSLEFSGRHYEQY | TRBJ2-7 | TRBV5-4
ASSSSGIGGELF | TRBJ2-2 | TRBV11-3
ASSFSGRAVNEQY | TRBJ2-7 | TRBV12-3/TRBV12-4
ASSSGQNHNEQF | TRBJ2-1 | TRBV7-6
ASSQGSNRGHRGYT | TRBJ1-2 | TRBV3-1
ASSPNAPSEQY | TRBJ2-7 | TRBV7-2
ASSPGRLSYEQY | TRBJ2-7 | TRBV4-3
ASSLGSNTGELF | TRBJ2-2 | TRBV7-9
ASRNRALRTEAF | TRBJ1-1 | TRBV6-1
ASRGPGGGYEQY | TRBJ2-7 | TRBV7-8
SAFDSEAF | TRBJ1-1 | TRBV20-1
ASSLEWSGGTQY | TRBJ2-3 | TRBV5-1
AWKMRSSHSPLH | TRBJ1-6 | TRBV30
SVVQGAKNIQY | TRBJ2-4 | TRBV29-1
SATRLATSTDTQY | TRBJ2-3 | TRBV20-1
ASTLLQGSNQPQH | TRBJ1-5 | TRBV19
ASSLKLSYNEQF | TRBJ2-1 | TRBV12-3/TRBV12-4
ASSGYLGTSGRKGPGELF | TRBJ2-2 | TRBV25-1
AIRPGSGQETQY | TRBJ2-5 | TRBV10-3
ASSIVGNKNQPQH | TRBJ1-5 | TRBV19
ATQGAPNTGELF | TRBJ2-2 | TRBV24-1